The 25 T cell receptor beta chains below all came from one sample that was sequenced in a study of response to subunit inactivated influenza vaccine. TCRdb fed the RT-PCR reads into MiXCR, producing one record per CDR3 protein. Among 650,000 to 800,000 distinct CDR3 sequences, 11% to 15% were seen once, and the ten largest hold 5.5% to 7%. The sample consisted of PBMCs from blood, taken about 14 days before vaccination. These TCRs come from a man aged 45-65 years who received an inactivated influenza vaccine.

This sequence joins TRBV18 and TRBJ2-5; 10 nucleotides match TRBD2. The CDR3 runs 15 residues. Per germline, CDR1 KGHSH and CDR2 LQKENI. The trim removed 1 base at V and 6 bases at J, leaving 5 bases unmatched. This chain's CDR3 is CASSPLTSGVKTQYF. For the CDR3, the DNA is TGTGCCAGCTCACCACTAACTAGCGGGGTCAAGACCCAGTACTTC.

This chain joins TRBV11-2 and TRBJ2-1, with unresolved D. This CDR3 spans 16 amino acids. The germline CDR1 and CDR2 sequences are SGHAT and FQNNGV. V was shortened by 3 bases and J by 0 bases, with 12 bases between the two germline ends. For the CDR3, the DNA is TGTGCCAGCAGCTTGGCGGACCGGAGCTCCTACAATGAGCAGTTCTTC. Its translation is CASSLADRSSYNEQFF.

The genes are TRBV4-3 and TRBJ2-1; D unresolved. Germline-derived CDR1 and CDR2 are LGHNA and YSLEER. The CDR3 extends over 14 amino acids. The V end lost 0 bases, the J end lost 3 bases, and 6 bases lay between the germline ends. The CDR3 nucleotides read TGCGCCAGCAGCCAAGATCCCAGCTACAATGAGCAGTTCTTC. Translating gives CASSQDPSYNEQFF.

This clonotype turned up a few times. V and J are TRBV7-9 and TRBJ2-3, with a weak D call TRBD2 (6 bases). V lost 1 base to trimming and J lost 6 bases, with 14 bases between them. Per the germline V gene, CDR1 is SEHNR and CDR2 is FQNEAQ (reference sequence). CDR3 size: 15 residues. The chain's CDR3 is CASSLVGGAGDTQYF. The CDR3 DNA sequence: TGTGCCAGCAGCTTAGTTGGTGGCGCGGGGGATACGCAGTATTTT.

This clonotype was observed many times. This rearrangement joins TRBV5-1 to TRBJ1-3, with D possibly matching TRBD1 (5 bases). Germline V gene lookup returns CDR1 SGHRS and CDR2 YFSETQ. This CDR3 is 14 amino acids long. V lost 1 base to trimming and J lost 3 bases, with 8 bases between them. The CDR3 loop reads CASSLQGDGNTIYF. The CDR3 DNA is TGCGCCAGCAGCTTGCAGGGAGATGGAAACACCATATATTTT.

This clonotype was recorded at least ten times. The V and J genes are TRBV12-3 or TRBV12-4 and TRBJ2-1, with TRBD2 matching over 9 bases. The CDR3 covers 16 residues. With V trimmed by 3 bases and J by 8 bases, 11 bases remained unmatched. The DNA of the CDR3 is TGTGCCAGCAGTTTCACGGCGGGGGGGCCAGGAGATGAGCAGTTCTTC. Its translation: CASSFTAGGPGDEQFF.

The chain carries TRBV4-2 and TRBJ2-1; no clear D gene. Germline CDR1 reads LGHNA; CDR2 reads YNFKEQ. Trimming left V 0 bases short and J 4 bases short, with 10 bases between. The length of the CDR3 is 15 residues. The CDR3 reads CASSQEPAVYNEQFF. DNA of the CDR3: TGTGCCAGCAGCCAAGAACCGGCTGTATACAATGAGCAGTTCTTC.

This clonotype was seen ten or more times. The chain uses TRBV12-3 or TRBV12-4 and TRBJ2-5; D uncertain. V lost 0 bases to trimming and J lost 8 bases, with 10 bases between them. This CDR3 has 13 residues. CDR3 sequence reads: CASSLAPRETQYF. The CDR3 DNA reads TGTGCCAGCAGTTTAGCCCCGAGAGAAACCCAGTACTTC.

The J gene is TRBJ1-1, the V gene TRBV27; no definite D call. The V and J ends lost 11 bases and 5 bases respectively, with 18 bases between them. This CDR3 is built from 13 residues. Looked up from germline, CDR1 is MNHEY and CDR2 is SMNVEV (reference sequence). The CDR3 protein is CASSTVRETEAFF. The CDR3 DNA is TGTGCCTCAAGTACCGTGCGGGAGACTGAAGCTTTCTTT.

The chain joins TRBV4-3 to TRBJ2-7; TRBD2 matches 9 bases. Germline-derived CDR1 and CDR2 are LGHNA and YSLEER. Unmatched junction bases numbered 12, after V lost 3 bases and J lost 3 bases. The CDR3 sequence is 17 residues long. Here the CDR3 DNA reads TGCGCCAGCAGCCAGTTTACCCCCCCAGCGGGGGGCTACGAGCAGTACTTC. Protein product: CASSQFTPPAGGYEQYF.

This chain connects TRBV5-5 to TRBJ1-2, with D maybe TRBD1 (5 bases). Germline V CDR1 and CDR2: SGHKS, YYEKEE (reference sequence). CDR3 size: 13 residues. Between the trimmed V and J ends, which lost 5 bases and 8 bases, there was a span of 16 bases. This CDR3 reads CASSLRAGEGYTF. The CDR3 DNA reads as TGTGCCAGCAGTCTGAGAGCGGGGGAAGGCTACACCTTC.

This clonotype was seen ten or more times. This chain connects TRBV12-3 or TRBV12-4 to TRBJ2-3; D unresolved. V gave up 4 bases and J gave up 5 bases, with 7 bases separating them. This CDR3 spans 12 amino acids. CDR3 bases: TGTGCCAGCAGTTCACAGCGAGATACGCAGTATTTT. Residues: CASSSQRDTQYF.

Only a few counts were recorded for this clonotype. CDR3 loop: CASSLVIRGGASPAKNIQYF. CDR3 DNA sequence: TGTGCCAGCAGTTTAGTTATTCGCGGGGGGGCCTCCCCAGCCAAAAACATTCAGTACTTC. The chain uses TRBV12-3 or TRBV12-4 and TRBJ2-4, with 9 bases that match TRBD2. This CDR3 comprises 20 residues. With V trimmed by 1 base and J by 0 bases, 13 bases remained unmatched.

This chain uses TRBV20-1 with TRBJ2-7, with TRBD2 matching 9 bases. The V segment lost 7 bases and the J segment 0 bases; nucleotides outside the gene matches: 7. Looked up from germline, CDR1 is DFQATT and CDR2 is SNEGSKA (reference sequence). The CDR3 consists of 14 residues. The CDR3 nucleotides read TGCAGTGTCACTAGCGGGTTTACCTCCTACGAGCAGTACTTC. Amino acid sequence: CSVTSGFTSYEQYF.

This clonotype has at least ten counts. V gene TRBV20-1 combines with J gene TRBJ1-6; 10 positions match TRBD1. Germline V lookup: CDR1 DFQATT, CDR2 SNEGSKA (reference sequence). The CDR3 covers 14 residues. After removal of 3 bases from V and 7 bases from J, the junction contained 3 bases not matched to a gene. CDR3 in DNA: TGCAGTGCTAGCGGACAGGGGGGAAATTCACCCCTCCACTTT. Translation gives CSASGQGGNSPLHF.

This clonotype was observed a few times. The V gene is TRBV12-2, the J gene TRBJ1-6. TRBV12-2 is listed as a pseudogene. The CDR3 has 13 amino acids. The CDR3 sequence is CASLRVTNSPLHF. DNA of the CDR3: TGTGCAAGTCTCAGAGTGACTAATTCACCCCTCCACTTT.

This clonotype appeared many times. The V call is TRBV12-3 or TRBV12-4, the J call TRBJ1-2; the D is unclear. The CDR3 spans 14 residues. V shed 9 bases and J shed 5 bases, with 19 bases lying between them. CDR3 sequence: CASARAAAIYGYTF. The CDR3 region has the DNA TGTGCCAGTGCCCGGGCGGCAGCCATTTATGGCTACACCTTC.

The CDR3, as DNA: TGCGCCAGCAGGGCATCACAGGGTTTTTCAGATACGCAGTATTTT. It codes for CASRASQGFSDTQYF. The chain has TRBV5-1 and TRBJ2-3; a possible D gene is TRBD1 (6 bases). Germline CDR1 SGHRS, CDR2 YFSETQ. V lost 5 bases to trimming and J lost 4 bases, with 17 bases between them. The CDR3 length is 15 residues. The full variable domain, in which reference TRBV5-1 and TRBJ2-3 provide the parts outside the CDR3, is KAGVTQTPRYLIKTRGQQVTLSCSPISGHRSVSWYQQTPGQGLQFLFEYFSETQRNKGNFPGRFSGRQFSNSRSEMNVSTLELGDSALYLCASRASQGFSDTQYFGPGTRLTVL.

This clonotype has only a few counts. V and J are TRBV2 and TRBJ1-1; D possibly corresponds to TRBD1 (6 bases). This CDR3 region has 16 residues. The germline V gene encodes CDR1 SNHLY and CDR2 FYNNEI. With 10 bases removed from V and 6 bases from J, the gap between germline ends came to 27 bases. The CDR3 DNA reads TGTGCCACCAGGGGTCTGGGTATACAGGGAATCTCTGAAGCTTTCTTT. It is translated as CATRGLGIQGISEAFF.

This clonotype was counted a few times. The chain uses TRBV7-9 and TRBJ2-7, with 14 bases aligning to TRBD2. CDR3 length equals 15 residues. Germline V CDR1 and CDR2: SEHNR, FQNEAQ (reference sequence). The junction had 4 bases not matched to a gene; V was cut back by 5 bases and J by 4 bases. CDR3 sequence reads: CASSTGTSGSYEQYF. CDR3 sequence (DNA): TGTGCCAGCAGCACCGGGACTAGCGGGAGTTACGAGCAGTACTTC.

This clonotype was detected a few times. The rearrangement links TRBV15 to TRBJ1-2, with TRBD1 as a possible D gene (5 bases). Germline V lookup: CDR1 LNHNV, CDR2 YYDKDF (reference sequence). V lost 1 base, J lost 2 bases, and 14 bases lay in between. This CDR3 region has 16 residues. The CDR3 bases are TGTGCCACCAGCAGAGGAAGGACATCTCTAAACTATGGCTACACCTTC. Translating it yields CATSRGRTSLNYGYTF.

The table lists this clonotype with a few counts. The V and J genes are TRBV5-1 and TRBJ1-1; a possible D gene is TRBD1 (5 bases). V lost 0 bases and J lost 10, with 13 bases in between. Per the germline V gene, CDR1 is SGHRS and CDR2 is YFSETQ. This CDR3 contains 13 residues. CDR3 nucleotide sequence: TGCGCCAGCAGCTTGGAGGGACCCGAAGGAGCTTTCTTT. Translation gives CASSLEGPEGAFF.

This clonotype has more than one count but fewer than ten. This sequence joins TRBV19 and TRBJ2-2; no definite D call. The germline V gene encodes CDR1 LNHDA and CDR2 SQIVND (reference sequence). The CDR3 totals 17 residues. Trimming removed 4 bases at V and 7 bases at J, with 22 bases between. CDR3 residues: CASSNPFASPGGGELFF. The CDR3 DNA reads TGTGCCAGTAGTAACCCTTTTGCCTCGCCAGGCGGCGGGGAGCTGTTTTTT.

The genes are TRBV9 and TRBJ2-1; TRBD2 agrees at 13 bases. This CDR3 has 15 residues. The V gene's germline CDR1 is SGDLS and CDR2 YYNGEE. Germline trimming cut 0 bases from V and 7 bases from J; bases unmatched to any gene: 1. CDR3 amino acids: CASSVELAGGNEQFF. The CDR3 DNA reads TGTGCCAGCAGCGTAGAACTAGCGGGGGGGAATGAGCAGTTCTTC.

Of note for this clonotype: A much larger clone sits a single nucleotide away, making a read error possible. The chain carries TRBV20-1 and TRBJ1-1, with TRBD1 identical over 7 bases. Germline V gives CDR1 DFQATT, CDR2 SNEGSKA (reference sequence). With 6 bases clipped from V and 4 bases from J, the junction kept 11 bases outside the gene matches. This CDR3 comprises 14 residues. The CDR3 here is CSAPRGSGGTEAFF. CDR3 DNA: TGCAGTGCCCCGAGGGGGTCAGGGGGCACTGAAGCTTTCTTT.